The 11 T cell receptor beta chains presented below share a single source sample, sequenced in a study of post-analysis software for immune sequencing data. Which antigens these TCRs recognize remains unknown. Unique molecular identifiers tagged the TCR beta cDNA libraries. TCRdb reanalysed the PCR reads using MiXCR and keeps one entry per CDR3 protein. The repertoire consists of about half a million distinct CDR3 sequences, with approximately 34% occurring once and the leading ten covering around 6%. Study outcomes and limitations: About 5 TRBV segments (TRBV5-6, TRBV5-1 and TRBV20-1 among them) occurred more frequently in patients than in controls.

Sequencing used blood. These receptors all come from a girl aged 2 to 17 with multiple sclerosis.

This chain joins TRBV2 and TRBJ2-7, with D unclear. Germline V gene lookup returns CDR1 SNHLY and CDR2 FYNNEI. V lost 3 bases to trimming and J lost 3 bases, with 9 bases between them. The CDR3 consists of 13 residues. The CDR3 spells CASSEGPDYEQYF. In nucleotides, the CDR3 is TGTGCCAGCAGTGAGGGCCCAGACTACGAGCAGTACTTC.

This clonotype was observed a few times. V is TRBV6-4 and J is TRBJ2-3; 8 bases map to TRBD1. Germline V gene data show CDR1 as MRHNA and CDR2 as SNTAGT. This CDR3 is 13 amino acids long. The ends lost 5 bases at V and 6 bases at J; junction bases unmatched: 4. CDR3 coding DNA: TGTGCCAGCAGTTCGAACAGGGGGGATACGCAGTATTTT. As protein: CASSSNRGDTQYF.

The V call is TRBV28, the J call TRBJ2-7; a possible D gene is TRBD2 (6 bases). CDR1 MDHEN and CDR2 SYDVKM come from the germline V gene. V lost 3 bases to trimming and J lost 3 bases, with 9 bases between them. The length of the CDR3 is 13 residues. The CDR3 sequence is CASSFSGDYEQYF. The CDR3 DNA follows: TGTGCCAGCAGTTTCTCGGGAGACTACGAGCAGTACTTC.

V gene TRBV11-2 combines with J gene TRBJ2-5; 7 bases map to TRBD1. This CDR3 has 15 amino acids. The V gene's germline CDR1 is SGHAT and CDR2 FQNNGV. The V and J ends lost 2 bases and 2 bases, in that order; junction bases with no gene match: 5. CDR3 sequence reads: CASSLSRQGQETQYF. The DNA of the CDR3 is TGTGCCAGCAGCTTATCCCGACAGGGTCAAGAGACCCAGTACTTC.

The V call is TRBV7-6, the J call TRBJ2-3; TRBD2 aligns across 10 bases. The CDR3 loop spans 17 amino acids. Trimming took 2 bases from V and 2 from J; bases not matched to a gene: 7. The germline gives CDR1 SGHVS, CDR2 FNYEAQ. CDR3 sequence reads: CASSLLSSGSITDTQYF. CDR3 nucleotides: TGTGCCAGCAGCTTACTGTCTAGCGGGAGCATCACAGATACGCAGTATTTT.

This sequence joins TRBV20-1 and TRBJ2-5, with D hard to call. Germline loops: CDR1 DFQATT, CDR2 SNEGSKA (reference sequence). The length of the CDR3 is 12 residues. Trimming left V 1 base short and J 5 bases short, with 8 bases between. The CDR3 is CSARGGFETQYF. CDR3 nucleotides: TGCAGTGCTAGAGGAGGTTTTGAGACCCAGTACTTC.

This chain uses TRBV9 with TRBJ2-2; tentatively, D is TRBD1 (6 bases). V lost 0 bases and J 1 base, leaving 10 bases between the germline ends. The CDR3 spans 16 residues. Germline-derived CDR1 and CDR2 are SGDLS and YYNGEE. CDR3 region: CASSVATGRNTGELFF. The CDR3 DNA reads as TGTGCCAGCAGCGTAGCCACAGGGAGGAACACCGGGGAGCTGTTTTTT. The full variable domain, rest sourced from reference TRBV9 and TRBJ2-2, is DSGVTQTPKHLITATGQRVTLRCSPRSGDLSVYWYQQSLDQGLQFLIQYYNGEERAKGNILERFSAQQFPDLHSELNLSSLELGDSALYFCASSVATGRNTGELFFGEGSRLTVL.

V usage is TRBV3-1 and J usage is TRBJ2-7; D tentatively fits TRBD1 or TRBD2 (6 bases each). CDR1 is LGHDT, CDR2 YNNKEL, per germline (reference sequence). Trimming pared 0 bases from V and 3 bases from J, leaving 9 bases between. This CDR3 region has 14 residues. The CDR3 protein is CASSQEGGIYEQYF. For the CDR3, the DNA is TGTGCCAGCAGCCAAGAAGGGGGGATCTACGAGCAGTACTTC.

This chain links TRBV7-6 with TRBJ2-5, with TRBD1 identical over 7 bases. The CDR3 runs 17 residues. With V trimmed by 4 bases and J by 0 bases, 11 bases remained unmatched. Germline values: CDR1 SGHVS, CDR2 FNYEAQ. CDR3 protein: CASSSIGGLGYQETQYF. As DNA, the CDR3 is TGTGCCAGCAGCTCGATAGGGGGCTTAGGGTACCAAGAGACCCAGTACTTC.

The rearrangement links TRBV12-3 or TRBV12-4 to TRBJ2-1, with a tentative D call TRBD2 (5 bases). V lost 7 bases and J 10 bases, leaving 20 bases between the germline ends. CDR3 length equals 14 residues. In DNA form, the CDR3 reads TGTGCCAGCACCCGAAACCGTGCAGGAGGCGAGCAGTTCTTC. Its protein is CASTRNRAGGEQFF.

The CDR3, as DNA: TGTGCCAGCAGCTCTCGACAGGGTCAGGGGGAGACCCAGTACTTC. This encodes CASSSRQGQGETQYF. V gene TRBV7-3 combines with J gene TRBJ2-4; TRBD1 matches 7 bases. Near its end, the DNA agrees better with TRBJ2-5, so the J call may be wrong. Germline loops: CDR1 SGHTA, CDR2 FQGTGA. This CDR3 is built from 15 residues.